This T cell receptor beta chain was sequenced for a study of blood T cell repertoires in COVID-19. This table comes from immunoSEQ multiplex PCR, and its TCRdb copy is limited to in-frame clones, with some not included. The sample consists of tens of thousands of clones, roughly nine tenths of them appearing once. This clonotype was sampled from a human donor in a cohort sampled during active COVID-19. The sample consisted of peripheral blood.

The CDR3 here is CASSRGERRRNPNYGYTF. CDR3 DNA: TGTGCCAGCAGCCGGGGCGAACGCAGAAGAAACCCTAACTATGGCTACACCTTC. The V call is TRBV3-1 (or the pseudogene TRBV3-2), the J call TRBJ1-2; a possible D gene is TRBD1 (5 bases). The length of the CDR3 is 18 residues. Germline values: CDR1 LGHDT, CDR2 YNNKEL (reference sequence). Trimming took 4 bases from V and 0 from J, leaving 21 bases between them.